These T cell receptor beta chains were read from a single sample in a study of blood T cell repertoires in COVID-19. Some clones are missing from TCRdb's copy, which holds only in-frame ones; the method was immunoSEQ multiplex PCR. The table has approximately 170,000 clones, just over 85% seen once. Sequences were obtained from PBMCs or T cells enriched from blood (not recorded which). The receptors shown here come from a woman aged 18-29 years who had recovered from COVID-19. Each CDR3 is given with its conserved first and last residue. Fields, in order: J gene, V gene, D gene, clone size, CDR3 DNA, CDR3 protein. The D gene is left open where the match is weak. Not all rows give a size; the values are once, few, many and, for expanded clones, a class.

TRBJ2-1	TRBV28	TRBD2	.	TGTGCCAGCGGTCCGGCTAGCGGGAGACGTGAGCAGTTCTTC	CASGPASGRREQFF
TRBJ2-7	TRBV4-1	.	.	TGCGCCAGCAGCGCCATCCGGGAAATCAACGAGCAGTACTTC	CASSAIREINEQYF
TRBJ2-7	TRBV19	.	.	TGTGCCAGTAGTACCCAACCGACAGGGCCTCGGGAGGAGCAGTACTTC	CASSTQPTGPREEQYF
TRBJ2-2	TRBV6-5	.	.	TGTGCCAGCCATAGGGGAGGGGGGACCGGGGAGCTGTTTTTT	CASHRGGGTGELFF
TRBJ1-5	TRBV12-5	TRBD1	.	TGTGCTAGTGTTCTCTCGACAGGGGACAATCAGCCCCAGCATTTT	CASVLSTGDNQPQHF
TRBJ1-3	TRBV3-1/TRBV3-2	.	.	TGTGCCAGCAGCCAATTCGGCTCTGGAAACACCATATATTTT	CASSQFGSGNTIYF
TRBJ2-2	TRBV5-6	.	.	TGTGCCAGCAGCCCGCCCCTGACTAGTCCCGGGGAGCTGTTTTTT	CASSPPLTSPGELFF
TRBJ1-2	TRBV7-3	TRBD1	.	TGTGCCAGCAGCTTAACCGGGACAGTAGGCTACACCTTC	CASSLTGTVGYTF
TRBJ1-6	TRBV27	.	.	TGTGCCAGCAGTCCCGGGACACGAACACTGTCACCCCTCCACTTT	CASSPGTRTLSPLHF
TRBJ2-5	TRBV7-7	TRBD1	.	TGTGCTAGCAGCTTCGGGACAGGGAAGGAGACCCAGTACTTC	CASSFGTGKETQYF
TRBJ1-6	TRBV11-2	.	.	TGTGCCAGCAGCTTAGATCGTCACAGGTCTAATTCACCCCTCCACTTT	CASSLDRHRSNSPLHF
TRBJ2-5	TRBV19	.	.	TGTGCCAGCCAACAGGGAATCCAAGAGACCCAGTACTTC	CASQQGIQETQYF
TRBJ2-7	TRBV24-1	TRBD1	.	TGTGCCACCAGTGATGGGGACAGAATCTCCTACGAGCAGTACTTC	CATSDGDRISYEQYF
TRBJ1-5	TRBV15	.	.	TGTGCCACCAGCACCCCTGCAGGGTGGGGCAATCAGCCCCAGCATTTT	CATSTPAGWGNQPQHF
TRBJ2-7	TRBV28	.	.	TGTGCCAGCAGCGGGACACCAACAGGATACGAGCAGTACTTC	CASSGTPTGYEQYF
TRBJ2-7	TRBV12-5	TRBD1	.	TGTGCTATCTATCCGGGACAGGGGTCCTACGAGCAGTACTTC	CAIYPGQGSYEQYF
TRBJ1-2	TRBV24-1	.	.	TGTGCCACCAGTGATTCGGCCAAACTCGGGGGCTACACCTTC	CATSDSAKLGGYTF
TRBJ1-3	TRBV4-1	.	.	TGCGCCAGCAGCTATCAGGAGACAGGCACCATATATTTT	CASSYQETGTIYF
TRBJ2-7	TRBV6-5	TRBD2	.	TGTGCCAGCACTATAGGGGCGGGGGGCTCCTACGAGCAGTACTTC	CASTIGAGGSYEQYF
TRBJ1-5	TRBV27	.	.	TGTGCCAGCAGTTCCCACCAGGGTTTGCAGCCCCAGCATTTT	CASSSHQGLQPQHF
TRBJ1-5	TRBV6-2/TRBV6-3	.	.	TGTGCCAGCAGTTTTGGGCGTCAGCCCCAGCATTTT	CASSFGRQPQHF
TRBJ1-2	TRBV6-6	TRBD1	.	TGTGCCAGCAGCCGGGACAGTGGATTCTATGGCTACACCTTC	CASSRDSGFYGYTF
TRBJ1-4	TRBV29-1	.	.	TGCAGCGTTGAGGAGGCGGCTAATGAAAAACTGTTTTTT	CSVEEAANEKLFF
TRBJ1-4	TRBV28	.	.	TGTGCCAGCAGTCGCCTGACAGGAACTAATGAAAAACTGTTTTTT	CASSRLTGTNEKLFF
TRBJ1-4	TRBV19	.	.	TGTGCCAGTAGTATAGCCGGGGGTGGTAGACTGTTTTTT	CASSIAGGGRLFF
TRBJ1-1	TRBV7-6	.	.	TGTGCCAGCAGCTTAGCAGCTCAGGGGTCCTCTGGATCTGAAGCTTTCTTT	CASSLAAQGSSGSEAFF
TRBJ2-7	TRBV5-1	.	.	TGCGCCAGCAGCTTGGCTTACGCCGGGACGGGAGCCTACGAGCAGTACTTC	CASSLAYAGTGAYEQYF
TRBJ2-6	TRBV15	.	.	TGTGCCACCAGCAGAGGGACAACTGGGGCCAACGTCCTGACTTTC	CATSRGTTGANVLTF
TRBJ1-6	TRBV4-3	.	.	TGCGCCAGCAGCGTACAACTAATCCGGGACTTACACTTT	CASSVQLIRDLHF
TRBJ1-2	TRBV27	.	.	TGTGCCAGCACCAGACGGACGGGGGAAGTGAGCGGCTACACCTTC	CASTRRTGEVSGYTF
TRBJ1-2	TRBV19	.	.	TGTGCCAGTAGCAACAGGCTAGTCGTCGGAGGCTACACCTTC	CASSNRLVVGGYTF
TRBJ1-5	TRBV24-1	TRBD1	.	TGTGCCACCAGTATGGAAAAACAGGGGGCTTTAGATAGCAATCAGCCCCAGCATTTT	CATSMEKQGALDSNQPQHF
TRBJ1-1	TRBV28	.	.	TGTGCCAGCAGAGTAGATACCGGGAGGAACACTGAAGCTTTCTTT	CASRVDTGRNTEAFF
TRBJ2-5	TRBV30	.	.	TGTGCCTGGAGTGGACTGGATCAAGAGACCCAGTACTTC	CAWSGLDQETQYF
TRBJ1-4	TRBV10-3	TRBD1	few	TGTGCCATCAGCGCAGGGGGAGATGAAAAACTGTTTTTT	CAISAGGDEKLFF
TRBJ1-1	TRBV27	.	.	TGTGCCAGCAGTATCCAGGGACACAATGAAGCTTTCTTT	CASSIQGHNEAFF
TRBJ2-2	TRBV27	.	.	TGTGCCAGCAGACCCTTCAATAGCATGAACACCGGGGAGCTGTTTTTT	CASRPFNSMNTGELFF
TRBJ1-1	TRBV28	TRBD1	.	TGTGCCAGCAGTGTTACAGGGGGGATAGAGGCTTTCTTT	CASSVTGGIEAFF
TRBJ1-2	TRBV4-1	.	.	TGCGCCAGCAGCCCTGAGGGGGGGACTAACTATGGCTACACCTTC	CASSPEGGTNYGYTF
TRBJ2-7	TRBV4-2	TRBD1	.	TGTGCCAGCAGCCCAACTTCCGGGACAGGGAGCGACGAGCAGTACTTC	CASSPTSGTGSDEQYF
TRBJ1-1	TRBV5-4	TRBD1	few	TGTGCCAGCAGCAACGGAGACAGGGGTTACACTGAAGCTTTCTTT	CASSNGDRGYTEAFF
TRBJ2-7	TRBV7-9	.	once	TGTGCCAGCAGCCCAGATTACGAGCAGTACTTC	CASSPDYEQYF
TRBJ2-2	TRBV29-1	TRBD1	once	TGCAGCTTCGCCAAGGACAGGGAGGCCGGGGAGCTGTTTTTT	CSFAKDREAGELFF
TRBJ1-6	TRBV27	.	many	TGTGCCAGCAGTGCTCGGGGATCGAATTCACCCCTCCACTTT	CASSARGSNSPLHF
TRBJ1-5	TRBV19	.	.	TGTGCCAGTAGTATAGGAGGAAGAACCGATCAGCCCCAGCATTTT	CASSIGGRTDQPQHF